This record covers a single TCR beta chain. The antigen remains unidentified. These data come from a study of cytomegalovirus exposure and HLA in healthy donors. 60 Vbeta and 13 Jbeta primers were used in PCR. Here immunoSEQ multiplex PCR was the method, and the copy in TCRdb shows in-frame clones only, minus some. The sample holds 310,000 or so clones, approximately 90% seen once. Overall study findings and caveats: Other equally common chains were less clonally expanded than HLA-associated TCR beta chains, a later analysis showed. In a later analysis, 15,000 to 20,000 TCR beta sequences were associated with HLA alleles at 0.05 false discovery rate. Analyzed later, most CMV-associated TCR beta chains appeared HLA-restricted.

This CDR3 spans 14 amino acids. Germline V CDR1 and CDR2: SNHLY, FYNNEI. Trimming removed 6 bases from V and 8 bases from J; junction bases left unmatched: 3. This clonotype was obtained from a woman aged 18 to 35 in good health and CMV-seronegative. Source material: PBMCs. The chain uses TRBV2 and TRBJ2-1; 14 bases fit TRBD2. Here the CDR3 reads CASRTSGGAYEQFF. As DNA, the CDR3 is TGTGCCAGCAGGACTAGCGGGGGGGCTTATGAGCAGTTCTTC.